A single sample is the source of the 11 T cell receptor beta chains below, sequenced in a study of CD8 T cells in Susac syndrome. Random hexamers were used to reverse transcribe an amount of roughly 0.45 to 1 ug RNA. Via MiXCR, TCRdb re-called the immunoSEQ multiplex PCR reads, giving one row per CDR3 protein. Of just over 300,000 distinct CDR3 sequences in the sample, about 91% were seen once. The sequenced sample was CD4+ T cells from PBMCs. The receptors stem from a human donor with multiple sclerosis.

The chain has TRBV20-1 and TRBJ1-1; D unresolved. The CDR3 has 11 amino acids. Germline assignment: CDR1 DFQATT and CDR2 SNEGSKA (reference sequence). Trimming pared 3 bases from V and 10 bases from J, leaving 12 bases between. The CDR3 DNA follows: TGCAGTGCTAGTGGTCGGGGAAGAGCTTTCTTT. Its translation is CSASGRGRAFF.

The chain employs TRBV4-1 and TRBJ2-1; the match to TRBD2 covers 10 bases. The trim removed 0 bases at V and 7 bases at J, leaving 6 bases unmatched. Germline loops: CDR1 MGHRA, CDR2 YSYEKL. This CDR3 contains 16 residues. The CDR3, as DNA: TGCGCCAGCAGCCAAGAACGCCTAGCGGGAGATAATGAGCAGTTCTTC. It is translated as CASSQERLAGDNEQFF.

This sequence joins TRBV10-3 and TRBJ2-3; tentatively, D is TRBD2 (6 bases). Germline CDR1 ENHRY, CDR2 SYGVKD. The V end was cut by 0 bases, the J end by 2 bases, with 15 bases between. The CDR3 covers 17 residues. CDR3 amino acids: CAISESGGGVYTDTQYF. In DNA, the CDR3 is TGTGCCATCAGTGAGTCCGGCGGAGGGGTGTACACAGATACGCAGTATTTT.

The chain carries TRBV20-1 and TRBJ2-7; D is unclear. V lost 3 bases and J 0 bases, leaving 9 bases between the germline ends. The CDR3 sequence is 13 residues long. Germline V gene sequence: CDR1 DFQATT, CDR2 SNEGSKA (reference sequence). CDR3 sequence: CSASRPSSYEQYF. CDR3 DNA: TGCAGTGCTAGCAGACCTAGCTCCTACGAGCAGTACTTC.

The genes are TRBV18 and TRBJ1-1, with D perhaps TRBD1 (6 bases). V lost 5 bases, J lost 5 bases, and 24 bases lay in between. CDR1 and CDR2 (germline): KGHSH, LQKENI. This CDR3 comprises 17 residues. The CDR3 DNA follows: TGTGCCAGCTCATCCAGGGGACGTGAGATTCGGGGGACTGAAGCTTTCTTT. This translates into CASSSRGREIRGTEAFF.

The chain carries TRBV18 and TRBJ2-2, with 7 bases matching TRBD2. Trimming removed 3 bases from V and 2 bases from J; junction bases left unmatched: 6. Germline V gene data show CDR1 as KGHSH and CDR2 as LQKENI. The CDR3 loop spans 16 amino acids. The CDR3 here is CASSPEGGSNTGELFF. The CDR3 DNA reads TGTGCCAGCTCACCGGAGGGCGGGAGTAACACCGGGGAGCTGTTTTTT.

This chain joins TRBV20-1 and TRBJ1-2, with unresolved D. V lost 0 bases to trimming and J lost 5 bases, with 25 bases between them. The CDR3 is 18 residues long. Per germline, CDR1 DFQATT and CDR2 SNEGSKA (reference sequence). The CDR3 bases are TGCAGTGCTAGAGATCCCCGGCAGGTCCTAAAGTCCTATTATGGCTACACCTTC. This codes for CSARDPRQVLKSYYGYTF.

The chain uses TRBV29-1 and TRBJ2-2, with D hard to call. The CDR3 sequence is 13 residues long. Germline V CDR1 and CDR2: SQVTM, ANQGSEA. The V end was cut by 5 bases, the J end by 4 bases, with 11 bases between. This CDR3 is CSVSRTSTGELFF. The CDR3 bases are TGCAGCGTTTCTCGGACGAGCACCGGGGAGCTGTTTTTT.

The genes are TRBV29-1 and TRBJ1-2, with a possible D match to TRBD1 (6 bases). From germline, CDR1 is SQVTM and CDR2 ANQGSEA. V was clipped by 1 base and J by 2 bases, with 11 bases between them. There are 14 residues in the CDR3. CDR3 DNA: TGCAGCGTTGAAGGGGGGCCCCGGAACTATGGCTACACCTTC. Translating it yields CSVEGGPRNYGYTF.

This clonotype came up once. The V gene is TRBV7-8, the J gene TRBJ2-7; D possibly corresponds to TRBD1 (5 bases). The CDR3 contains 15 residues. Trimming left V 5 bases short and J 6 bases short, with 20 bases between. Germline loops: CDR1 SGHVS, CDR2 FQNEAQ. CDR3 region: CASSAPQGSKSEQYF. DNA of the CDR3: TGTGCCAGCAGCGCGCCCCAGGGTTCGAAGAGCGAGCAGTACTTC.

V gene TRBV7-2 combines with J gene TRBJ1-5; D is unresolved. The V gene's germline CDR1 is SGHTA and CDR2 FQGNSA. The CDR3 is made up of 16 amino acids. Trimming shortened V by 5 bases and J by 0 bases, and 14 bases separated the two germline ends. The chain's CDR3 is CASSAGSVGSNQPQHF. DNA of the CDR3: TGTGCCAGCAGCGCAGGTTCGGTGGGTAGCAATCAGCCCCAGCATTTT. Together with reference TRBV7-2 and TRBJ1-5, the CDR3 gives the full variable domain: GAGVSQSPSNKVTEKGKDVELRCDPISGHTALYWYRQSLGQGLEFLIYFQGNSAPDKSGLPSDRFSAERTGGSVSTLTIQRTQQEDSAVYLCASSAGSVGSNQPQHFGDGTRLSIL.